This T cell receptor beta chain was identified during a study of metastatic and nonmetastatic thyroid tumors. Study-wide points: A significant increase in TCR beta diversity was reportedly seen in malignant thyroid tumors relative to benign nodules, in blood and tumor.

Prior to thyroid surgery, none of the patients had received any treatment. CDR1 is SGHAT, CDR2 FQNNGV, per germline. The CDR3 consists of 17 residues. V lost 4 bases and J 2 bases, leaving 20 bases between the germline ends. TCRdb recomputed clones from the PCR reads via MiXCR. The sample comprises approximately 13,000 clones, roughly 12% of which are singletons, and approximately 29% rests with the top ten. This clone was recorded at least ten times. Its antigen is undetermined. Sequencing was performed on blood. This chain connects TRBV11-2 to TRBJ1-2; weak D call: TRBD1 (6 bases). This sequence originates from a female donor with papillary thyroid cancer or a benign thyroid nodule (not recorded which). Some clones in this sample may be carry-over from other donors' samples. The CDR3 DNA is TGTGCCAGCAGCTCTCCTCCCCCGGGGCAGGGGAACTATGGCTACACCTTC. Encoded protein: CASSSPPPGQGNYGYTF.